The rows below give T cell receptor beta chains drawn from one sample of a study of neoadjuvant anti-PD-1 for oral cavity cancer. The protocol was immunoSEQ multiplex PCR, while the TCRdb copy is restricted to in-frame clones and leaves out a portion. Of 30,000 or so clones listed, 70% to 80% are singletons. This sample comprised PBMCs, obtained after nivolumab (anti-PD-1) treatment. These receptors were taken from a person aged 35-79 years with oral cavity squamous cell carcinoma. The conserved cysteine and the conserved F or W are not part of the CDR3 here. The order of the fields is V gene, J gene, D gene, CDR3 protein. D genes are given only for firm matches.

v_call: TRBV5-4; j_call: TRBJ2-1; d_call: .; cdr3_aa: ASSNGHSLYNEQF
v_call: TRBV4-1; j_call: TRBJ1-4; d_call: .; cdr3_aa: ASSRGVATNEKLF
v_call: TRBV5-1; j_call: TRBJ1-4; d_call: .; cdr3_aa: ASSLGLGDNEKLF
v_call: TRBV4-3; j_call: TRBJ2-1; d_call: .; cdr3_aa: ASSRDTLLGNEQF
v_call: TRBV25-1; j_call: TRBJ2-2; d_call: TRBD1; cdr3_aa: ASSKQGAGAGELF
v_call: TRBV19; j_call: TRBJ1-2; d_call: .; cdr3_aa: ASSIRGSSARAVDGYT
v_call: TRBV5-1; j_call: TRBJ2-5; d_call: .; cdr3_aa: ASSLDTQETQY
v_call: TRBV5-1; j_call: TRBJ1-1; d_call: .; cdr3_aa: ASSPRETGPKMNTEAF
v_call: TRBV5-8; j_call: TRBJ1-2; d_call: .; cdr3_aa: ASSFLGNYGYT
v_call: TRBV5-1; j_call: TRBJ2-7; d_call: TRBD1; cdr3_aa: ASSRDRADEQY
v_call: TRBV7-2; j_call: TRBJ1-2; d_call: .; cdr3_aa: ASSTTVNYGYT
v_call: TRBV4-1; j_call: TRBJ2-3; d_call: TRBD2; cdr3_aa: ASSQEQRGGPDTQY
v_call: TRBV2; j_call: TRBJ2-2; d_call: .; cdr3_aa: ASLLLNTGELF
v_call: TRBV6-1; j_call: TRBJ1-2; d_call: .; cdr3_aa: ASRGPSGYT
v_call: TRBV28; j_call: TRBJ1-6; d_call: .; cdr3_aa: ASKQGMGNSPLH
v_call: TRBV27; j_call: TRBJ1-3; d_call: TRBD1; cdr3_aa: ASSPGDRVTGNTIY
v_call: TRBV4-2; j_call: TRBJ1-6; d_call: .; cdr3_aa: ASSRDGNSPLH
v_call: TRBV28; j_call: TRBJ1-6; d_call: TRBD1; cdr3_aa: ASSLAGTGPGDSPLH
v_call: TRBV5-6; j_call: TRBJ1-4; d_call: TRBD1; cdr3_aa: ASSVTGGTNEKLF
v_call: TRBV29-1; j_call: TRBJ2-7; d_call: TRBD1; cdr3_aa: SGLTGTVNEQY
v_call: TRBV30; j_call: TRBJ2-1; d_call: TRBD2; cdr3_aa: ACSSGGPIYNEQF
v_call: TRBV2; j_call: TRBJ1-6; d_call: TRBD1; cdr3_aa: ASSDAQGGYSPLH
v_call: TRBV11-2; j_call: TRBJ2-5; d_call: TRBD2; cdr3_aa: ASSLLAGVGETQY
v_call: TRBV19; j_call: TRBJ1-5; d_call: TRBD1; cdr3_aa: ASSEGQNQPQH
v_call: TRBV19; j_call: TRBJ1-2; d_call: .; cdr3_aa: ASSISDSYYGYT
v_call: TRBV7-3; j_call: TRBJ2-5; d_call: .; cdr3_aa: ASSLGTSGYQETQY
v_call: TRBV5-6; j_call: TRBJ2-1; d_call: .; cdr3_aa: ASSPGWGNNEQF
v_call: TRBV27; j_call: TRBJ1-6; d_call: .; cdr3_aa: ASSLEGSYNSPLH